This is a list of T cell receptor beta chains from one sample in a study of monozygotic twins with inflammatory bowel disease. TCRdb processed the 5' RACE reads again and assigns one entry to each CDR3 protein, with no DNA. In all, the sample yields roughly 200,000 distinct CDR3 sequences. Sequencing was done on a sample of blood. Source of these receptors: a human donor with ulcerative colitis or Crohn's disease, or a healthy co-twin of an affected twin (not recorded which). CDR3s include the opening cysteine and the closing phenylalanine or tryptophan. Each record gives: J gene, V gene, CDR3 protein.

J: TRBJ1-4
V: TRBV7-8
CDR3: CASSPPVGGLGEKLFF

J: TRBJ2-2
V: TRBV2
CDR3: CASSYRYTGELFF

J: TRBJ2-1
V: TRBV10-3
CDR3: CAISLLAGGGNEQFF

J: TRBJ2-4
V: TRBV5-6
CDR3: CASSLGQAKNIQYF

J: TRBJ1-1
V: TRBV19
CDR3: CASSADTSNTEAFF

J: TRBJ2-3
V: TRBV4-1
CDR3: CASSPGLAGGHDTQYF

J: TRBJ2-7
V: TRBV6-1
CDR3: CASSRLAGVIDEQYF

J: TRBJ1-1
V: TRBV7-9
CDR3: CASSQTTVPNTEAFF

J: TRBJ1-4
V: TRBV7-9
CDR3: CASSLGLPAGEKLFF

J: TRBJ2-3
V: TRBV30
CDR3: CVWSVQGPDTQYF